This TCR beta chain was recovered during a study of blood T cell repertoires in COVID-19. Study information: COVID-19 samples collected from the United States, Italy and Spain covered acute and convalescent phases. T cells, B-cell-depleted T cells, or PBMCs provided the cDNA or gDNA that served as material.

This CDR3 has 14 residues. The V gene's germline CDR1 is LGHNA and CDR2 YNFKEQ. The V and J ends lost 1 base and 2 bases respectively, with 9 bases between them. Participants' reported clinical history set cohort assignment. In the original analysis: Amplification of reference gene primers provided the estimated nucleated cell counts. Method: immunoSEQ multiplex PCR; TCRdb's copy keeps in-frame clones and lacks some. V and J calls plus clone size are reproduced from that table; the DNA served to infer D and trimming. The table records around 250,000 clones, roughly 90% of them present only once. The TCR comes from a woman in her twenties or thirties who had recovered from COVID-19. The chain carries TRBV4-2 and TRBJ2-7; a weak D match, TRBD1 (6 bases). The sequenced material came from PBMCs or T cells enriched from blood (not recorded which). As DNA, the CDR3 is TGTGCCAGCAGCCAAGTGGACAGTACCTACGAGCAGTACTTC. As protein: CASSQVDSTYEQYF.